The 24 T cell receptor beta chains below come from one sample, sequenced in a study of cytomegalovirus exposure and HLA in healthy donors. 60 Vbeta and 13 Jbeta primers were used in PCR. Some clones are missing from TCRdb's copy, which holds only in-frame ones; the method was immunoSEQ multiplex PCR. The table includes fewer than 130,000 clones, 75% to 90% detected once. Sequencing input: PBMCs. These receptors all stem from a man in his forties or fifties in good health and CMV-seronegative.

This clone was found once. The chain combines TRBV18 with TRBJ1-1, with D perhaps TRBD1 (6 bases). Trimming cost V 6 bases and J 1 base, with 12 bases left between them. CDR1 and CDR2 from the germline V gene are KGHSH and LQKENI. The CDR3 consists of 14 residues. As DNA, the CDR3 is TGTGCCAGCTCCAAAGGACAGTCGAACACTGAAGCTTTCTTT. Translating it yields CASSKGQSNTEAFF.

This clone was seen a handful of times. V and J are TRBV5-1 and TRBJ2-7; TRBD2 matches 7 bases. The CDR3 contains 14 residues. After removal of 1 base from V and 6 bases from J, the junction contained 7 bases not matched to a gene. Germline assignment: CDR1 SGHRS and CDR2 YFSETQ. The CDR3 DNA reads as TGCGCCAGCAGCTTGACGGGGGGTGAAGCCGAGCAGTACTTC. This translates into CASSLTGGEAEQYF.

The V gene is TRBV5-1, the J gene TRBJ1-1; D uncertain. CDR3 size: 14 residues. Between the trimmed V and J ends, which lost 4 bases and 1 base, there was a span of 11 bases. From germline, CDR1 is SGHRS and CDR2 YFSETQ. DNA of the CDR3: TGCGCCAGCAGCGTTATGCGGGGGAACACTGAAGCTTTCTTT. This sequence encodes CASSVMRGNTEAFF.

J is TRBJ2-5 and V is TRBV19; TRBD1 matches 10 bases. CDR3 length: 13 residues. After removal of 8 bases from V and 5 bases from J, the junction contained 5 bases not matched to a gene. Germline values: CDR1 LNHDA, CDR2 SQIVND (reference sequence). CDR3: CASRDRGSETQYF. DNA of the CDR3: TGTGCCAGTCGGGACAGGGGTTCGGAGACCCAGTACTTC.

The chain uses TRBV4-1 and TRBJ1-5; 7 nucleotides agree with TRBD1. The CDR3 runs 13 residues. Germline V gene lookup returns CDR1 MGHRA and CDR2 YSYEKL. After removal of 3 bases from V and 7 bases from J, the junction contained 3 bases not matched to a gene. CDR3 amino acids: CASSHTQGQPQHF. CDR3 nucleotides: TGCGCCAGCAGCCATACACAGGGGCAGCCCCAGCATTTT.

The chain combines TRBV19 with TRBJ2-5; 13 bases fit TRBD2. CDR3 length: 13 amino acids. CDR1 is LNHDA and CDR2 is SQIVND in the germline V gene (reference sequence). J lost 5 bases, V lost 8 bases, and 2 bases had no gene match. In DNA form, the CDR3 reads TGTGCCAGTCGGACTAGCGGGGGTGAGACCCAGTACTTC. It specifies CASRTSGGETQYF.

The CDR3 DNA follows: TGTGCCAGCAGCCCACGGAGAAGTATAAACTATGGCTACACCTTC. Protein product: CASSPRRSINYGYTF. The V call is TRBV28, the J call TRBJ1-2; D is unclear. The V and J ends lost 6 bases and 2 bases respectively, with 16 bases between them. The CDR3 runs to 15 residues. Germline lookup yields CDR1 MDHEN and CDR2 SYDVKM.

V and J are TRBV28 and TRBJ1-5; the D gene is possibly TRBD1 (5 bases). Trimming pared 6 bases from V and 6 bases from J, leaving 18 bases between. There are 15 residues in the CDR3. Germline V gene data show CDR1 as MDHEN and CDR2 as SYDVKM. The CDR3 loop reads CASRDETAETQPQHF. The CDR3 nucleotides are TGTGCCAGCAGGGATGAGACAGCCGAGACTCAGCCCCAGCATTTT. The variable domain in full, completed from reference TRBV28 and TRBJ1-5, reads DVKVTQSSRYLVKRTGEKVFLECVQDMDHENMFWYRQDPGLGLRLIYFSYDVKMKEKGDIPEGYSVSREKKERFSLILESASTNQTSMYLCASRDETAETQPQHFGDGTRLSIL.

The chain is built from TRBV5-5 and TRBJ2-2; tentative D call: TRBD1 (6 bases). CDR1 and CDR2 (germline): SGHKS, YYEKEE (reference sequence). V was clipped by 3 bases and J by 5 bases, with 17 bases between them. This CDR3 contains 16 residues. The DNA of the CDR3 is TGTGCCAGCAGCTCCGGGACACATCCTCTGACCGGGGAGCTGTTTTTT. Residues: CASSSGTHPLTGELFF.

The V and J genes are TRBV4-2 and TRBJ2-3, with TRBD2 matching over 10 bases. Germline CDR1 is LGHNA and CDR2 is YNFKEQ. The CDR3 is made up of 17 amino acids. The V and J ends lost 3 bases and 4 bases, in that order; junction bases with no gene match: 10. DNA for the CDR3: TGTGCCAGCAGCCAGGGGGCGGGACTAGCGAAAGCAGATACGCAGTATTTT. Translated: CASSQGAGLAKADTQYF.

V and J are TRBV6-1 and TRBJ1-1; perhaps TRBD1 as D (5 bases). Trimming removed 7 bases from V and 1 base from J, with 16 bases in between. Germline V gene data show CDR1 as MNHNS and CDR2 as SASEGT. This CDR3 is 15 amino acids long. CDR3 coding DNA: TGTGCCAGCACCAGGGCAATCATTACGAACACTGAAGCTTTCTTT. Translation gives CASTRAIITNTEAFF.

V gene TRBV6-5 combines with J gene TRBJ1-2, with 10 nucleotides matching TRBD1. The CDR3 loop spans 15 amino acids. V dropped 0 bases and J dropped 4; count of bases not matched to a gene: 2. The germline gives CDR1 MNHEY, CDR2 SVGAGI. The CDR3: CASSYSTGGGYGYTF. The DNA of the CDR3 is TGTGCCAGCAGTTACTCGACAGGGGGCGGCTATGGCTACACCTTC.

The chain links TRBV15 to TRBJ2-6; 8 positions agree with TRBD1. The junction had 7 bases not matched to a gene; V was cut back by 6 bases and J by 0 bases. CDR3 size: 17 residues. Per the germline V gene, CDR1 is LNHNV and CDR2 is YYDKDF (reference sequence). CDR3 in DNA: TGTGCCACCAGAAAGCAGGGGGCCCGCTCTGGGGCCAACGTCCTGACTTTC. This codes for CATRKQGARSGANVLTF.

This clone has a handful of counts. The V gene is TRBV4-2, the J gene TRBJ2-4, with TRBD2 matching over 7 bases. V trimming: 3 bases; J trimming: 3 bases; junction bases outside the gene matches: 5. CDR1 and CDR2 (germline): LGHNA, YNFKEQ. The CDR3 totals 15 residues. The CDR3 DNA follows: TGTGCCAGCAGCCAGGAAGCGGGGATCAAAAACATTCAGTACTTC. Its translation is CASSQEAGIKNIQYF.

The chain joins TRBV6-1 to TRBJ2-5; 8 bases are a match to TRBD1. The V and J ends lost 4 bases and 4 bases, in that order; junction bases with no gene match: 5. The CDR3 spans 14 residues. The germline CDR1 and CDR2 sequences are MNHNS and SASEGT. CDR3 sequence reads: CASSGGQVPETQYF. The CDR3, as DNA: TGTGCCAGCAGTGGGGGACAGGTCCCAGAGACCCAGTACTTC.

This chain links TRBV9 with TRBJ1-2; 8 bases map to TRBD1. The CDR3 has 16 amino acids. The ends lost 3 bases at V and 6 bases at J; junction bases unmatched: 13. Looked up from germline, CDR1 is SGDLS and CDR2 is YYNGEE. The chain's CDR3 is CASSATQGASSHGYTF. The CDR3 DNA sequence: TGTGCCAGCAGCGCGACCCAGGGGGCGTCTAGCCATGGCTACACCTTC.

This clone showed up just once. The chain has TRBV29-1 and TRBJ1-2; no clear D gene. Deletions cut 6 bases from V and 5 bases from J, with 10 bases between. The CDR3 loop spans 11 amino acids. Germline values: CDR1 SQVTM, CDR2 ANQGSEA. This CDR3 is CSVQYSYGYTF. The CDR3 nucleotides read TGCAGCGTACAGTACTCTTATGGCTACACCTTC. Using reference TRBV29-1 and TRBJ1-2 for the parts outside the CDR3, the full variable domain is SAVISQKPSRDICQRGTSLTIQCQVDSQVTMMFWYRQQPGQSLTLIATANQGSEATYESGFVIDKFPISRPNLTFSTLTVSNMSPEDSSIYLCSVQYSYGYTFGSGTRLTVV.

This sequence joins TRBV4-3 and TRBJ1-2; tentative D call: TRBD1 (6 bases). The CDR3 consists of 16 residues. Germline V gives CDR1 LGHNA, CDR2 YSLEER. With 0 bases removed from V and 6 bases from J, the gap between germline ends came to 17 bases. As DNA, the CDR3 is TGCGCCAGCAGCCAAGATCTTTGGGCGGGGGCTAATGGCTACACCTTC. Its protein product is CASSQDLWAGANGYTF.

The chain combines TRBV19 with TRBJ1-5, with a tentative D call TRBD1 (5 bases). The CDR3 length is 15 residues. Between the trimmed V and J ends, which lost 8 bases and 1 base, there was a span of 15 bases. CDR1 and CDR2 from the germline V gene are LNHDA and SQIVND (reference sequence). The CDR3 region is CASLPGGGSNQPQHF. The DNA of the CDR3 is TGTGCCAGTCTCCCGGGTGGGGGGAGCAATCAGCCCCAGCATTTT.

The chain combines TRBV5-4 with TRBJ1-2; no clear D. The CDR3 runs 13 residues. Looked up from germline, CDR1 is SGHNT and CDR2 is YYREEE (reference sequence). Trimming took off 0 bases at V and 5 bases at J, with 8 bases between the two ends. The CDR3 coding sequence is TGTGCCAGCAGCTTGGATCCAGTGTATGGCTACACCTTC. The encoded protein is CASSLDPVYGYTF.

V gene TRBV20-1 combines with J gene TRBJ1-5, with 7 bases lining up with TRBD1. The CDR3 contains 11 residues. The junction had 9 bases not matched to a gene; V was cut back by 8 bases and J by 11 bases. Germline V gene data show CDR1 as DFQATT and CDR2 as SNEGSKA (reference sequence). CDR3 amino acids: CSPTGDGAQHF. In DNA, the CDR3 is TGCAGTCCAACAGGGGATGGAGCCCAGCATTTT.

The CDR3 reads CASSSSDSLDSPLHF. CDR3 nucleotide sequence: TGTGCCAGCAGCTCATCGGACAGTTTAGATTCACCCCTCCACTTT. V gene TRBV4-2 combines with J gene TRBJ1-6; a possible D gene is TRBD1 (6 bases). Per germline, CDR1 LGHNA and CDR2 YNFKEQ. CDR3 length equals 15 residues. Deletions cut 5 bases from V and 8 bases from J, with 16 bases between.

The rearrangement joins TRBV28 to TRBJ1-5, with D unresolved. Trimming cost V 3 bases and J 1 base, with 4 bases left between them. This CDR3 contains 13 residues. Germline lookup yields CDR1 MDHEN and CDR2 SYDVKM. The CDR3 sequence is CASSFRSNQPQHF. CDR3 DNA: TGTGCCAGCAGTTTTCGGAGCAATCAGCCCCAGCATTTT.

The rearrangement uses TRBV15 and TRBJ2-5; 7 positions agree with TRBD2. Germline lookup yields CDR1 LNHNV and CDR2 YYDKDF (reference sequence). The CDR3 is 14 amino acids. V lost 0 bases, J lost 4 bases, and 2 bases stayed unmatched. For the CDR3, the DNA is TGTGCCACCAGCAGAGATGGGGGGGGAGAGACCCAGTACTTC. It yields the protein CATSRDGGGETQYF.